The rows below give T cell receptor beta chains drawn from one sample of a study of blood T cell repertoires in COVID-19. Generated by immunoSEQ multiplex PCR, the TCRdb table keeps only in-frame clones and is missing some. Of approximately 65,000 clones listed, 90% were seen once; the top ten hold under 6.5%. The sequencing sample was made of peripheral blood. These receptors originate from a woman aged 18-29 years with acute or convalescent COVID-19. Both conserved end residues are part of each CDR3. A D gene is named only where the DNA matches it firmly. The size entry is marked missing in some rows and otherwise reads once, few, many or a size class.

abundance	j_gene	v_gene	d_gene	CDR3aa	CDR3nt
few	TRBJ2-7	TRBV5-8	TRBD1	CASSFRGLAYEQYF	TGTGCCAGCAGCTTCAGGGGGCTCGCCTACGAGCAGTACTTC
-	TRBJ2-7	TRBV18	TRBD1	CASSHPGQGGYEQYF	TGTGCCAGCTCACATCCGGGACAGGGAGGGTACGAGCAGTACTTC
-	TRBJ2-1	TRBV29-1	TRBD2	CSVEVGAGVSYNEQFF	TGCAGCGTTGAAGTCGGGGCGGGAGTCTCCTACAATGAGCAGTTCTTC
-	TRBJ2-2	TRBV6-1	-	CASSALLEVRTGELFF	TGTGCCAGCAGTGCTTTATTGGAGGTACGGACCGGGGAGCTGTTTTTT
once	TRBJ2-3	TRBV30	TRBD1	CAWSRGQGADTQYF	TGTGCCTGGAGTCGTGGGCAGGGGGCTGATACGCAGTATTTT
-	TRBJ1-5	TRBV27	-	CASSLSSNQPQHF	TGTGCCAGCAGTTTGAGTAGCAATCAGCCCCAGCATTTT
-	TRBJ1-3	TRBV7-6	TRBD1	CASSRTGTGGSGNTIYF	TGTGCCAGCAGCCGAACCGGAACAGGGGGCTCTGGAAACACCATATATTTT
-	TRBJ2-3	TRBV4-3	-	CASSQEAQGPDTQYF	TGCGCCAGCAGCCAAGAGGCTCAGGGCCCAGATACGCAGTATTTT
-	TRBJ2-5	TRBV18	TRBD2	CASSPPRLAPGETQYF	TGTGCCAGCTCACCACCGAGACTAGCGCCGGGGGAGACCCAGTACTTC
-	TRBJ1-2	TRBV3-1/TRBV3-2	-	CASSPGTSGYTF	TGTGCCAGCAGCCCCGGGACTTCTGGCTACACCTTC
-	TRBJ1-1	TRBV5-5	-	CASSRGVDTEAFF	TGTGCCAGTTCCCGGGGGGTTGACACTGAAGCTTTCTTT
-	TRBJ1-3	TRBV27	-	CASSLPPGVSGNTIYF	TGTGCCAGCAGTTTACCACCCGGGGTCTCTGGAAACACCATATATTTT
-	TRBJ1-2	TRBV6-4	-	CASSDTYRDRATNYGYTF	TGTGCCAGCAGTGACACTTACAGGGATCGGGCGACTAACTATGGCTACACCTTC
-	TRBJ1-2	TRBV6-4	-	CASSPGRGWYGYTF	TGTGCCAGCAGTCCCGGACGGGGGTGGTATGGCTACACCTTC
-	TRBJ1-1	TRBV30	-	CAWSWEATEAFF	TGTGCCTGGAGTTGGGAGGCCACTGAAGCTTTCTTT
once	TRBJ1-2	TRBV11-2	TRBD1	CASSPTGIYGYTF	TGTGCCAGCAGCCCGACAGGGATCTATGGCTACACCTTC
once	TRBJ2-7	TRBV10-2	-	CASSESYRKPYEQYF	TGCGCCAGCAGTGAGTCTTACAGAAAACCCTACGAGCAGTACTTC
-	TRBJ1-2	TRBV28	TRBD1	CASRSPGQGAFGYTF	TGTGCCAGCAGATCACCGGGACAGGGGGCTTTTGGCTACACCTTC
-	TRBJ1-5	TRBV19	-	CASGKQVDQPQHF	TGTGCCAGTGGAAAACAGGTAGATCAGCCCCAGCATTTT
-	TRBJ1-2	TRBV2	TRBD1	CASRTGGGYGYTF	TGTGCCAGCAGGACAGGGGGTGGCTATGGCTACACCTTC
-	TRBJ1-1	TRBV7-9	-	CASSFIQGSESFF	TGTGCCAGCAGCTTTATCCAAGGGAGCGAGTCTTTCTTT
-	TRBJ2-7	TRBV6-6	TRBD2	CASSYSGGWYEQYF	TGTGCCAGCAGTTACTCGGGGGGGTGGTACGAGCAGTACTTC